This T cell receptor beta chain was identified during a study of T cell responses to AZD1222 COVID-19 vaccine. Generated by immunoSEQ multiplex PCR, the TCRdb table keeps only in-frame clones and is missing some. The sample yields 100,000 to 150,000 clones, 91% seen once. The CDR3 totals 15 residues. With V trimmed by 8 bases and J by 8 bases, 12 bases remained unmatched. CDR1 and CDR2 from the germline V gene are SNHLY and FYNNEI. The sequenced sample was peripheral blood, obtained 28 days after the second AZD1222 dose. This chain connects TRBV2 to TRBJ1-2; 12 bases are shared with TRBD1. This receptor was obtained from an adult who received the AZD1222 COVID-19 vaccine. In DNA form, the CDR3 reads TGTGCCAGCTACCCTGGGGGACAGGGGGCTCGGGGCTACACCTTC. The encoded protein is CASYPGGQGARGYTF. The full variable domain, its missing parts supplied by reference TRBV2 and TRBJ1-2, is EPEVTQTPSHQVTQMGQEVILRCVPISNHLYFYWYRQILGQKVEFLVSFYNNEISEKSEIFDDQFSVERPDGSNFTLKIRSTKLEDSAMYFCASYPGGQGARGYTFGSGTRLTVV.